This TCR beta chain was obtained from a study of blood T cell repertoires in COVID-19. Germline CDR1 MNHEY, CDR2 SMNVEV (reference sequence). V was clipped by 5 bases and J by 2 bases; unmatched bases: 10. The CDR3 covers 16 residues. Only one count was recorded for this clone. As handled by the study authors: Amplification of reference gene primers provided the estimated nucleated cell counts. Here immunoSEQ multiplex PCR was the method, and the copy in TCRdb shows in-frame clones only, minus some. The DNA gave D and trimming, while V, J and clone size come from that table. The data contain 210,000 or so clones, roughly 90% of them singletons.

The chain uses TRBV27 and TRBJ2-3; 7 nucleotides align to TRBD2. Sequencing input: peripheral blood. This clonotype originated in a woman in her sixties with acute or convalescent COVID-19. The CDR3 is CASSPLARGNTDTQYF. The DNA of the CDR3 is TGTGCCAGCAGTCCCCTAGCGCGGGGGAACACAGATACGCAGTATTTT.